The clone carrying this T cell receptor beta chain has just a few counts. Individuals selected for sequencing had exhibited CD8+CD57+ cell expansion on flow cytometry. Blood samples were obtained from patients who had received no prior therapy. These data belong to a study of CD8+CD57+ T cells in acquired aplastic anemia. The template used for profiling TCR beta VDJ and CDR3 was genomic DNA. Each CDR3 protein gets one entry after TCRdb re-called the reads with MiXCR. The profile shows around 150,000 distinct CDR3 sequences, around 48% of them singletons. Germline assignment: CDR1 LNHDA and CDR2 SQIVND (reference sequence). With V trimmed by 7 bases and J by 9 bases, 9 bases remained unmatched. CDR3 length: 14 residues.

The sequence was collected from a human donor with aplastic anemia. The sequencing input was sorted CD4+, CD8+, or CD8+CD57+ T cells (not recorded which) from PBMCs. The V call is TRBV19, the J call TRBJ1-6, with TRBD1 identical over 7 bases. The CDR3 region has the DNA TGTGCCAGTACCTCGACAGGGCAGGGTTCACCCCTCCACTTT. Its translation is CASTSTGQGSPLHF.